Listed below are T cell receptor beta chains from one sample, sequenced in a study of T cell repertoires in cytomegalovirus infection. A single record per CDR3 protein comes from TCRdb applying MiXCR to the reads. Seen here are almost 300,000 distinct CDR3 sequences, around 10% observed once, and the top ten hold around 2.5%. The sequenced sample consisted of PBMCs. The receptors come from a human donor in good health (CMV status not recorded). Some clones in this sample may be carry-over from other donors' samples. Each CDR3 is given with its conserved first and last residue. The order of the fields is clone size, V gene, J gene, D gene, CDR3 DNA, CDR3 protein. The D gene is left open where the match is weak. Not every row has a clone size; where given, it reads once, few, many or a size class.

>many|TRBV14|TRBJ2-1|TRBD1
TGTGCCAGCAGCCCAGGACAGGGGAAGAGGGGGTACAATGAGCAGTTCTTC
CASSPGQGKRGYNEQFF
>many|TRBV5-6|TRBJ1-1|.
TGTGCCAGCAGCTTAGCAGGGTATGAAGCTTTCTTT
CASSLAGYEAFF
>.|TRBV2|TRBJ2-1|TRBD1
TGTGCCAGCAGAGAGGACAGGGGGATGGACAATGAGCAGTTCTTC
CASREDRGMDNEQFF
>.|TRBV12-3/TRBV12-4|TRBJ2-3|.
TGTGCCAGCAGTCTAGCAAATGAAGCAGATACGCAGTATTTT
CASSLANEADTQYF
>few|TRBV28|TRBJ1-2|.
TGTGCCAGCCACTCGAGGGGCTACACCTTC
CASHSRGYTF
>few|TRBV7-6|TRBJ2-7|.
TGTGCCAGCAGCTCCGTCCTGAATGCCTACGAGCAGTACTTC
CASSSVLNAYEQYF
>many|TRBV27|TRBJ1-2|TRBD1
TGTGCCAGCAGTTGGGGACAGGGAGGGTATGGCTACACCTTC
CASSWGQGGYGYTF
>many|TRBV28|TRBJ2-5|.
TGTGCCAGCAGTTTAACCCTACAGGAGACCCAGTACTTC
CASSLTLQETQYF
>few|TRBV20-1|TRBJ1-5|TRBD1
TGCAGTGCTACTCCGGGACAGGGGAGCAATCAGCCCCAGCATTTT
CSATPGQGSNQPQHF
>many|TRBV12-3/TRBV12-4|TRBJ2-4|TRBD1
TGTGCCAGCAGTTTCCGAGCGGGACAGGGAAAAAACATTCAGTACTTC
CASSFRAGQGKNIQYF
>many|TRBV7-8|TRBJ2-1|.
TGTGCCAGCAGCTGGGCCAATGAGCAGTTCTTC
CASSWANEQFF
>few|TRBV18|TRBJ2-7|.
TGTGCCAGCTCACCGGCTGCAGTCGGCTACGAGCAGTACTTC
CASSPAAVGYEQYF
>many|TRBV28|TRBJ1-1|.
TGTGCCAGCAGCCCAAGGGGGGTTGACACTGAAGCTTTCTTT
CASSPRGVDTEAFF
>many|TRBV7-2|TRBJ1-5|.
TGTGCCAGCAGCTTAGAGAGGGCCTATGGGGCTTGGCCCCAGCATTTT
CASSLERAYGAWPQHF
>.|TRBV4-3|TRBJ2-2|.
TGCGCCAGCAGCCTCGACAGCTCGGGCACCGGGGAGCTGTTTTTT
CASSLDSSGTGELFF
>many|TRBV6-2/TRBV6-3|TRBJ1-1|.
TGTGCCCTACGTGGTCAGGGGAACACTGAAGCTTTCTTT
CALRGQGNTEAFF
>many|TRBV20-1|TRBJ1-2|TRBD1
TGCAGTGCCCCTAGGGACAGATCTTTGGCTGGCTACACCTTC
CSAPRDRSLAGYTF
>many|TRBV20-1|TRBJ2-6|TRBD1
TGCAGTGCCACCGGGACAGGGGGCCGTGCCTCCAACGTCCTGACTTTC
CSATGTGGRASNVLTF
>many|TRBV28|TRBJ2-1|.
TGTGCCAGCAGTCAATACGTAAAAAACAATGAGCAGTTCTTC
CASSQYVKNNEQFF
>many|TRBV20-1|TRBJ2-2|.
TGCAGTGCTAGAGATGGGACGCCTTCGAACACCGGGGAGCTGTTTTTT
CSARDGTPSNTGELFF
>many|TRBV28|TRBJ1-1|.
TGTGCCAGCGTCCCCCTAGGACGGGCTGAAGCTTTCTTT
CASVPLGRAEAFF
>many|TRBV28|TRBJ1-6|TRBD1
TGTGCCAGCATCGGAAGCAGGGGGGTAGGTTCACCCCTCCACTTT
CASIGSRGVGSPLHF
>many|TRBV28|TRBJ2-1|TRBD1
TGTGCCAGCAGCCCATCACCGGGACAGGGGATTGAGCAGTTCTTC
CASSPSPGQGIEQFF
>.|TRBV28|TRBJ2-3|.
TGTGCCAGCAGTTTGGGGGCGGTGACAAGCACAGATACGCAGTATTTT
CASSLGAVTSTDTQYF
>few|TRBV28|TRBJ2-2|TRBD1
TGTGCCAGCAGCCTGACAGGGGAAGGGCACACCGGGGAGCTGTTTTTT
CASSLTGEGHTGELFF